This TCR beta chain stems from a study of a mutant IDH1 vaccine in newly diagnosed glioma. Time point noted: week 23, last vaccination. All doses held 300 ug of mutant IDH1 20-mer peptide, with topical imiquimod. Method: immunoSEQ multiplex PCR; TCRdb's copy keeps in-frame clones and lacks some. The table lists approximately 66,000 clones, roughly 84% of them singletons. In regard to this clone: As yet, its antigen is unknown.

The sequence was collected from a man younger than 35 with glioma. The source was PBMCs, collected from a glioma patient whose treatment included an IDH1 peptide vaccine.

CDR3 sequence: CASSEPPGEAFF. The CDR3 DNA is TGTGCCAGCAGCGAGCCGCCGGGGGAAGCTTTCTTT. The chain employs TRBV9 and TRBJ1-1; unclear D gene. V lost 3 bases and J lost 8, with 11 bases in between. The CDR3 covers 12 residues. Germline values: CDR1 SGDLS, CDR2 YYNGEE.